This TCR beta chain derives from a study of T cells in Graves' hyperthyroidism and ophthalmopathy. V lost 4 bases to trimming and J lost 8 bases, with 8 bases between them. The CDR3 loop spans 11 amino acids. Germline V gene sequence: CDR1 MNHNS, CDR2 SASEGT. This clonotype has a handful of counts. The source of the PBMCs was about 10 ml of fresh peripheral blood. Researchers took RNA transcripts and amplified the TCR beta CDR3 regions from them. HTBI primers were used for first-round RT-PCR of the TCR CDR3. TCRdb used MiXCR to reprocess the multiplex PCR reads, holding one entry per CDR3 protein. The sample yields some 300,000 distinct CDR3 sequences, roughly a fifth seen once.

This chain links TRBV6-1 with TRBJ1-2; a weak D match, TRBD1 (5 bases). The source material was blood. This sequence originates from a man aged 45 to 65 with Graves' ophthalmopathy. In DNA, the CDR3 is TGTGCCAGCAGTGTAGGGGAAGGCTACACCTTC. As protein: CASSVGEGYTF.